The rows below give T cell receptor beta chains drawn from one sample of a study of T-cell memory formation after mild COVID-19. Each CDR3 protein gets one entry after TCRdb re-called the 5' RACE reads with MiXCR. The sample lists 110,000 to 150,000 distinct CDR3 sequences, roughly a quarter occurring once. Sequencing was performed on PBMCs or a T cell subset sorted from them (not recorded which). These receptors all stem from an adult woman who had mild COVID-19 (a few samples of this study predate the infection). Cell type and time point are not known. Both conserved end residues are part of each CDR3. Each record gives: clone size, V gene, J gene, D gene, CDR3 protein, CDR3 DNA. The D gene is left open where the match is weak. Only some rows state a clone size, as once, few, many or a class for expanded clones.

-,TRBV29-1,TRBJ1-1,-,CSVIGNTEAFF,TGCAGCGTGATAGGGAACACTGAAGCTTTCTTT
-,TRBV14,TRBJ1-1,-,CASSQPGPLTGTEAFF,TGTGCCAGCAGCCAACCCGGGCCTTTAACGGGCACTGAAGCTTTCTTT
once,TRBV2,TRBJ1-4,-,CASSESRRNEKLFF,TGTGCCAGCAGTGAAAGCAGGAGGAATGAAAAACTGTTTTTT
-,TRBV12-3/TRBV12-4,TRBJ2-3,TRBD2,CASSLARASGSTDTQYF,TGTGCCAGCAGTTTAGCGCGGGCTAGCGGGAGCACAGATACGCAGTATTTT
few,TRBV12-3/TRBV12-4,TRBJ2-1,-,CASSNPPFAGRDGNEQFF,TGTGCCAGCAGTAATCCCCCCTTCGCGGGAAGGGACGGCAATGAGCAGTTCTTC
few,TRBV7-6,TRBJ1-1,-,CASTNNLGTEAFF,TGTGCCAGCACCAATAACCTCGGCACTGAAGCTTTCTTT
few,TRBV20-1,TRBJ1-2,TRBD1,CSARDRAVYGYTF,TGCAGTGCTAGGGACAGGGCTGTCTATGGCTACACCTTC
few,TRBV7-9,TRBJ1-1,TRBD1,CASSPWTGANTEAFF,TGTGCCAGCAGCCCCTGGACAGGGGCGAACACTGAAGCTTTCTTT
few,TRBV6-4,TRBJ2-1,TRBD2,CASSVTSEYNEQFF,TGTGCCAGCAGTGTGACTAGCGAGTACAATGAGCAGTTCTTC
-,TRBV12-3/TRBV12-4,TRBJ2-7,-,CASSSAGGGSEQYF,TGTGCCAGCAGTTCAGCAGGGGGAGGAAGCGAGCAGTACTTC
-,TRBV4-1,TRBJ2-5,TRBD1,CASSHGTGFVETQYF,TGCGCCAGCAGCCACGGGACAGGGTTTGTGGAGACCCAGTACTTC
few,TRBV24-1,TRBJ1-1,TRBD1,CATGDREDTEAFF,TGTGCCACCGGGGACAGGGAGGACACTGAAGCTTTCTTT
-,TRBV5-6,TRBJ1-2,-,CASSPILDRVSSRGYTF,TGTGCCAGCAGCCCCATTTTAGACCGGGTATCGTCTCGTGGCTACACCTTC
-,TRBV4-1,TRBJ2-7,-,CASSQGSLGYEQYF,TGCGCCAGCAGCCAGGGTTCTCTCGGCTACGAGCAGTACTTC
-,TRBV4-1,TRBJ2-7,-,CASSHLQESNEKYF,TGCGCCAGCAGCCACCTGCAGGAGTCCAACGAGAAGTACTTC
few,TRBV12-3/TRBV12-4,TRBJ2-7,TRBD1,CASSLGGTGEQYF,TGTGCCAGCAGTTTAGGCGGGACAGGGGAGCAGTACTTC
-,TRBV7-2,TRBJ2-3,-,CASSLIPLGFTDTQYF,TGTGCCAGCAGCTTAATCCCTCTAGGATTTACAGATACGCAGTATTTT
few,TRBV10-3,TRBJ2-7,-,CAISESEGGLAAYEQYF,TGTGCCATCAGTGAGTCCGAGGGGGGGCTAGCGGCCTACGAGCAGTACTTC
-,TRBV7-6,TRBJ2-5,TRBD2,CASSLGPSGGAGETQYF,TGTGCCAGCAGCTTAGGACCTAGCGGGGGGGCCGGGGAGACCCAGTACTTC
-,TRBV6-5,TRBJ2-7,-,CASSQGWGDEQYF,TGTGCCAGCAGTCAGGGGTGGGGAGACGAGCAGTACTTC
few,TRBV7-9,TRBJ1-5,-,CASSLASQPQHF,TGTGCCAGCAGCTTAGCTTCTCAGCCCCAGCATTTT
-,TRBV29-1,TRBJ1-1,-,CSDEHGGTEAFF,TGCAGCGACGAACATGGGGGCACTGAAGCTTTCTTT
-,TRBV29-1,TRBJ2-7,TRBD2,CSVAPGGGRAEDEQYF,TGCAGCGTTGCTCCTGGTGGCGGGAGGGCCGAGGACGAGCAGTACTTC
few,TRBV5-1,TRBJ2-6,-,CASRPGLSQRGANVLTF,TGCGCCAGCAGGCCCGGACTGTCCCAGAGGGGGGCCAACGTCCTGACTTTC
-,TRBV5-5,TRBJ2-1,-,CASSLAGYEQFF,TGTGCCAGCAGCTTGGCTGGATATGAGCAGTTCTTC
-,TRBV4-2,TRBJ2-3,TRBD2,CASSQELAGVFGTDTQYF,TGTGCCAGCAGCCAAGAGCTAGCGGGAGTCTTCGGCACAGATACGCAGTATTTT
few,TRBV4-1,TRBJ1-5,-,CASSQDGGGYNQPQHF,TGCGCCAGCAGCCAAGATGGAGGGGGGTACAATCAGCCCCAGCATTTT
-,TRBV5-6,TRBJ2-3,-,CASSSGRTDTQYF,TGTGCCAGCAGCTCGGGACGGACAGATACGCAGTATTTT
-,TRBV25-1,TRBJ1-4,-,CASSVPGTDWEKLFF,TGTGCCAGCAGTGTCCCAGGGACGGATTGGGAAAAACTGTTTTTT
many,TRBV12-3/TRBV12-4,TRBJ2-3,-,CASTQGEDTQYF,TGTGCCAGCACCCAGGGTGAGGATACGCAGTATTTT
-,TRBV9,TRBJ1-2,-,CASSPGSFYGYTF,TGTGCCAGCAGCCCAGGAAGTTTCTATGGCTACACCTTC
-,TRBV29-1,TRBJ2-5,-,CSVDGPRGTQYF,TGCAGCGTTGACGGGCCCCGAGGGACCCAGTACTTC
few,TRBV23-1,TRBJ1-3,-,CASSQSKGGNTIYF,TGCGCCAGCAGTCAATCGAAGGGTGGAAACACCATATATTTT
-,TRBV11-2,TRBJ2-3,-,CASRLADTQYF,TGTGCCAGCAGATTGGCGGATACGCAGTATTTT
-,TRBV15,TRBJ1-6,TRBD1,CATSGEGDRGVNSPLHF,TGTGCCACCAGCGGAGAAGGGGACAGGGGCGTGAATTCACCCCTCCACTTT